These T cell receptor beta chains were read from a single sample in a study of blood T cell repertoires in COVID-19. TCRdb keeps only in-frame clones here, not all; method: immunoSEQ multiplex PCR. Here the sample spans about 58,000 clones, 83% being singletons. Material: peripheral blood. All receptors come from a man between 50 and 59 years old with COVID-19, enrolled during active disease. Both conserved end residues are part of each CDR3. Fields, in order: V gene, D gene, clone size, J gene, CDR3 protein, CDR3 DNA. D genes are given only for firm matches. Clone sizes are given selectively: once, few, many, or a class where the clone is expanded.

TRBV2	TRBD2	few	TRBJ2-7	CASSEDTASGTYEQYF	TGTGCCAGCAGTGAAGATACGGCTAGCGGCACCTACGAGCAGTACTTC
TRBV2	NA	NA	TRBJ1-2	CASSEVGGGLYGYTF	TGTGCCAGCAGTGAAGTGGGTGGGGGCCTCTATGGCTACACCTTC
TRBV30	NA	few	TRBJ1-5	CAWGQGVNQPQHF	TGTGCCTGGGGCCAGGGCGTAAATCAGCCCCAGCATTTT
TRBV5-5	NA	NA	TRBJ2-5	CASSLSVKIQETQYF	TGTGCCAGCAGCTTGTCGGTTAAAATCCAAGAGACCCAGTACTTC
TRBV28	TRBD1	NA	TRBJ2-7	CASRRTGDYEQYF	TGTGCCAGCCGAAGGACAGGGGACTACGAGCAGTACTTC
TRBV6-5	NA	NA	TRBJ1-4	CASSYAGATNEKLFF	TGTGCCAGCAGTTACGCGGGAGCAACTAATGAAAAACTGTTTTTT
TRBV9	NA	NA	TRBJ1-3	CASSAGSGVGNTIYF	TGTGCCAGCAGCGCCGGGTCAGGGGTGGGAAACACCATATATTTT
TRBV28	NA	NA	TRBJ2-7	CASSLGSSYEQYF	TGTGCCAGCAGTTTGGGGAGCTCCTACGAGCAGTACTTC
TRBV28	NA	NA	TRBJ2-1	CASTGPLAGSGDNEQFF	TGTGCCAGCACTGGGCCGTTGGCGGGGAGCGGCGACAATGAGCAGTTCTTC
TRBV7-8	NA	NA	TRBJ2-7	CASSIRGTNGFYEQYF	TGTGCCAGCAGCATTAGAGGGACAAACGGCTTCTACGAGCAGTACTTC
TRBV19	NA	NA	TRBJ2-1	CASAIVFGQVFDNEQFF	TGTGCCAGCGCCATTGTCTTTGGGCAGGTCTTCGACAATGAGCAGTTCTTC
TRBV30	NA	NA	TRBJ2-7	CAWSLGSWSYEQYF	TGTGCCTGGAGCCTTGGGAGTTGGTCCTACGAGCAGTACTTC
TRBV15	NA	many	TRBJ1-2	CATSRVIRSLGAGYGYTF	TGTGCCACCAGCAGAGTTATTCGGTCACTGGGGGCGGGCTATGGCTACACCTTC
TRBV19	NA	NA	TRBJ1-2	CASTDNGADYGYTF	TGTGCCAGTACCGATAATGGGGCCGACTATGGCTACACCTTC
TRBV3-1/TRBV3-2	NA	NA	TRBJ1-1	CASSQGGGSNTEAFF	TGTGCCAGCAGCCAAGGGGGGGGTTCGAACACTGAAGCTTTCTTT
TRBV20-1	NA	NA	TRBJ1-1	CSASWLMNTEAFF	TGCAGTGCTAGTTGGCTGATGAACACTGAAGCTTTCTTT
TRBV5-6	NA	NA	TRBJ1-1	CASVGGTEAFF	TGTGCCAGCGTCGGCGGCACTGAAGCTTTCTTT
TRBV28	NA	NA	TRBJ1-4	CASSLTSGPNEKLFF	TGTGCCAGCAGTTTAACTTCAGGCCCAAATGAAAAACTGTTTTTT
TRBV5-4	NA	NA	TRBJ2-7	CASSLDDSAYEQYF	TGTGCCAGCAGCTTAGATGACAGCGCCTACGAGCAGTACTTC
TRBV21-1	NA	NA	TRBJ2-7	CASSQGLAGGPEEQYF	TGTGCCAGCAGCCAAGGACTAGCGGGAGGGCCCGAGGAGCAGTACTTC
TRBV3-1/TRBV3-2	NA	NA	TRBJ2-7	CASSQDGLSGFYEQYF	TGTGCCAGCAGCCAAGACGGCCTTAGCGGCTTCTACGAGCAGTACTTC
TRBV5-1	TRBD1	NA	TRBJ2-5	CASSSGQGNILQETQYF	TGCGCCAGCAGCTCGGGACAGGGGAATATTCTCCAAGAGACCCAGTACTTC
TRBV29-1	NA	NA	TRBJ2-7	CSVKGTLTPEESSYEQYF	TGCAGCGTCAAGGGGACACTCACCCCTGAGGAGAGCTCCTACGAGCAGTACTTC
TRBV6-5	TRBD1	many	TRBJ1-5	CASNRGPFQPQHF	TGTGCCAGCAACAGGGGGCCTTTTCAGCCCCAGCATTTT
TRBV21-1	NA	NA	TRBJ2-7	CASSGRVAYEQYF	TGTGCCAGCAGCGGGAGGGTGGCCTACGAGCAGTACTTC
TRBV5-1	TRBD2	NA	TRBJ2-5	CASSRVTSGTGETQYF	TGCGCCAGCAGCCGTGTGACTAGCGGGACAGGAGAGACCCAGTACTTC
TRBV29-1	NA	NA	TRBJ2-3	CSARGDTQYF	TGCAGCGCCCGGGGAGATACGCAGTATTTT
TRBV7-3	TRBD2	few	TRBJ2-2	CASSLRALGAGSTGELFF	TGTGCCAGCAGCTTAAGGGCGCTGGGAGCGGGAAGCACCGGGGAGCTGTTTTTT
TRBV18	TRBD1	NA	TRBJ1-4	CASSPWDRDPEKLFF	TGTGCCAGCTCACCATGGGACAGAGACCCAGAAAAACTGTTTTTT
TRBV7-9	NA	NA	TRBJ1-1	CASSLSVGTEAFF	TGTGCCAGCAGCTTATCGGTCGGTACTGAAGCTTTCTTT
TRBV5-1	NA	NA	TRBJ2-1	CASRYESQVDEQFF	TGCGCCAGCAGGTATGAGAGTCAAGTCGATGAGCAGTTCTTC
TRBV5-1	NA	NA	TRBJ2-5	CASSRQSGVGETQYF	TGCGCCAGCAGCCGACAGTCGGGAGTAGGGGAGACCCAGTACTTC
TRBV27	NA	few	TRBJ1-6	CASSYGADGSPLHF	TGTGCCAGCAGTTATGGGGCCGATGGCTCACCCCTCCACTTT
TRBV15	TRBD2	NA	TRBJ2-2	CATSRDLTSGSSGELFF	TGTGCCACCAGCAGAGATCTGACTAGCGGGAGTTCCGGGGAGCTGTTTTTT
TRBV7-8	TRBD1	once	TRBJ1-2	CASSLSGTGDYGYTF	TGTGCCAGCAGCTTGTCCGGGACAGGGGATTATGGCTACACCTTC
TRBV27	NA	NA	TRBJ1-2	CASSLKDEGYGYTF	TGTGCCAGCAGTTTAAAGGATGAGGGCTATGGCTACACCTTC
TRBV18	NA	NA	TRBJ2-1	CASSPIPAGGRYNNEQFF	TGTGCCAGCTCACCAATCCCAGCTGGCGGTCGATATAACAATGAGCAGTTCTTC
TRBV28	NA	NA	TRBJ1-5	CASSNGQFSNQPQHF	TGTGCCAGCAGCAACGGACAGTTCTCCAATCAGCCCCAGCATTTT
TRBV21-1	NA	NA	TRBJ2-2	CASSKTGEGHTGELFF	TGTGCCAGCAGCAAAACCGGGGAAGGCCACACCGGGGAGCTGTTTTTT
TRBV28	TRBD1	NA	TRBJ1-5	CASSWDRDGNQPQHF	TGTGCCAGCAGTTGGGACAGGGACGGCAATCAGCCCCAGCATTTT
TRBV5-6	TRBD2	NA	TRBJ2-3	CASSFYTGTTSPDTQYF	TGTGCCAGCAGCTTCTACACCGGGACTACCAGCCCCGATACGCAGTATTTT
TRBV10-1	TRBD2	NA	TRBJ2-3	CASSDLAGVGTQYF	TGCGCCAGCAGTGATTTGGCGGGAGTGGGTACGCAGTATTTT
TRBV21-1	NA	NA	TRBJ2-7	CASSRDFRRTYEQYF	TGTGCCAGCAGCAGGGACTTTCGCCGAACCTACGAGCAGTACTTC
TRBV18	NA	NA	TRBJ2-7	CASSNAGVDYYEQYF	TGTGCCAGCTCAAACGCAGGGGTTGACTACTACGAGCAGTACTTC
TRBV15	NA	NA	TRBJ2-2	CATSRDSASEGELFF	TGTGCCACCAGCAGAGATTCGGCTAGCGAGGGGGAGCTGTTTTTT
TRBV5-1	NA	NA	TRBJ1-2	CASSPSGGHGYTF	TGCGCCAGCAGCCCATCGGGGGGACATGGCTACACCTTC
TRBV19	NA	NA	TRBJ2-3	CASSIQGTDTQYF	TGTGCCAGTAGTATTCAGGGGACAGATACGCAGTATTTT
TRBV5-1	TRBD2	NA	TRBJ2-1	CASSHSGGGSYNEQFF	TGCGCCAGCAGTCACTCGGGGGGAGGCTCCTACAATGAGCAGTTCTTC
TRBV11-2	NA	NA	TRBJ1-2	CASSLRGRDYGYTF	TGTGCCAGCAGCTTACGGGGTAGGGACTATGGCTACACCTTC
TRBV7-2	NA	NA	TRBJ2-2	CASSLGQANTGELFF	TGTGCCAGCAGCTTAGGCCAGGCGAACACCGGGGAGCTGTTTTTT
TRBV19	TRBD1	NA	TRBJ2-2	CASSFTGTGIKNTGELFF	TGTGCCAGTAGTTTTACCGGGACAGGGATAAAGAACACCGGGGAGCTGTTTTTT